This T cell receptor beta chain appears in the sequencing data of a study of shared clonotypes between healthy human individuals. CDR3 length equals 15 residues. Germline V gene sequence: CDR1 SGDLS, CDR2 YYNGEE. Trimming removed 4 bases from V and 3 bases from J; junction bases left unmatched: 3. Findings of the study overall: The sole specimen, blood, was sampled, and tissue repertoires likely differ.

Regarding this clone: Its target is not known.

TCRdb keeps only in-frame clones here, not all; method: immunoSEQ multiplex PCR. The repertoire consists of around 2.3 million clones, with roughly 95% occurring once and the leading ten covering about 0.13%. The V call is TRBV9, the J call TRBJ2-1; 11 bases match TRBD2. Sequencing input: naive CD4+ T cells sorted from blood. The subset here: CD45RA+ positively selected. The source of this sequence is a man younger than 35 in good health. This chain's CDR3 is CASSITSGGYNEQFF. CDR3 in DNA: TGTGCCAGCAGCATCACTAGCGGGGGCTACAATGAGCAGTTCTTC.